This TCR beta chain was recovered during a study of cytomegalovirus exposure and HLA in healthy donors. The CDR3 covers 16 residues. The trim removed 3 bases at V and 6 bases at J, leaving 11 bases unmatched. CDR1 is SGDLS and CDR2 is YYNGEE in the germline V gene. Note on this clone: Its antigen remains unknown.

The PCR employed 60 Vbeta primers together with 13 Jbeta primers. Authors' data handling: An analysis performed later counted 73 million or so unique TCR beta chains (around 9.9 million of them shared). Method: immunoSEQ multiplex PCR; TCRdb's copy keeps in-frame clones and lacks some. V and J calls and clone size are given by that table; D and trimming were obtained from the DNA. The sample consists of some 71,000 clones, about 75% of them appearing once. General study points: Accurate predictions that matched the HLA-A and HLA-B alleles of most subjects were reportedly made from TCR beta sequences. Sequencing artifact likely explains a cluster of highly shared sequence variants. Follow-up analysis seemed to connect common viral pathogens with several of the most significant clusters identified.

The chain combines TRBV9 with TRBJ2-7; 11 positions match TRBD1. The specimen was PBMCs. The sequence derives from a man aged 18 to 30 in good health and CMV-seronegative. The CDR3 bases are TGTGCCAGCAGCGGTCCTCTCAGGACAGGGGGCCTCGAGCAGTACTTC. Amino acids: CASSGPLRTGGLEQYF. Complete variable domain (other parts from reference TRBV9 and TRBJ2-7): DSGVTQTPKHLITATGQRVTLRCSPRSGDLSVYWYQQSLDQGLQFLIQYYNGEERAKGNILERFSAQQFPDLHSELNLSSLELGDSALYFCASSGPLRTGGLEQYFGPGTRLTVT.